What follows describes a single TCR beta chain. This sample is part of a study of blood T cell repertoires in COVID-19. Study summary: Italy, Spain and the United States were the sources of the convalescent and acute COVID-19 samples.

Authors' analysis steps: Amplifying reference gene primers gave estimates of nucleated cell counts. Measured with immunoSEQ multiplex PCR; TCRdb has only the in-frame clones, and not every one. Clone size and the V and J calls come from that table; the DNA yielded D and trimming. In the table there are some 400,000 clones, about nine tenths of which are singletons. The age range of participants was about 18 to 95 years, with residence in fewer than 25 US areas. Participant reports of clinical history set cohort assignment. The CDR3 runs 15 residues. Germline V gene sequence: CDR1 KGHSH, CDR2 LQKENI. V was clipped by 7 bases and J by 2 bases; unmatched bases: 10.

The clonotype was recovered from a woman under 40 who had recovered from COVID-19. Sequenced material: PBMCs or T cells enriched from blood (not recorded which). This chain connects TRBV18 to TRBJ1-1; 7 bases match TRBD1. DNA of the CDR3: TGTGCCAGCTTATATACAGGGGTTGCCAACACTGAAGCTTTCTTT. Translation: CASLYTGVANTEAFF.